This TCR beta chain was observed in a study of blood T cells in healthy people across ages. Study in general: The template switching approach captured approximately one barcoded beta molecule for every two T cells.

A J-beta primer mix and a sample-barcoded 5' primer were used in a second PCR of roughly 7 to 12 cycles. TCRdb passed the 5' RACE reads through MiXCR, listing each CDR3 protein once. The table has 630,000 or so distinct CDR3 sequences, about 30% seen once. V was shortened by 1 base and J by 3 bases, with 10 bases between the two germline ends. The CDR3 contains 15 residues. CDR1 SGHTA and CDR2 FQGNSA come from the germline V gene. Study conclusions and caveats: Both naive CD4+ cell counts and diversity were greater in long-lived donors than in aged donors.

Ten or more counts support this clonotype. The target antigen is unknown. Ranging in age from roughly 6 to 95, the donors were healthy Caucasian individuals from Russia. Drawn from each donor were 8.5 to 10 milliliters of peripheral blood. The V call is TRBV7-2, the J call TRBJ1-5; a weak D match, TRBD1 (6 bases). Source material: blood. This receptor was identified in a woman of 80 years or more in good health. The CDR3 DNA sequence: TGTGCCAGCAGCTTAGGTGGGACACACAATCAGCCCCAGCATTTT. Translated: CASSLGGTHNQPQHF.